The sequence of this TCR beta chain was determined in a study of blood T cell repertoires in COVID-19. Study-level background: Researchers got acute and convalescent COVID-19 samples from the United States, Italy and Spain. Sources were T cells, B-cell-depleted T cells, or PBMCs; the material itself was cDNA or gDNA.

The V gene lost 6 bases and the J gene lost 7 bases, with 21 bases spanning the gap. The CDR3 runs 15 residues. Germline V CDR1 and CDR2: MNHEY, SMNVEV (reference sequence). Residents of under 25 US areas, aged roughly 18 to 89 years, made up the participants. Cohort 3 donors counted as recovered after two negative PCRs, clearance, or resolved symptoms. Measured with immunoSEQ multiplex PCR; TCRdb has only the in-frame clones, and not every one. This table has more than 150,000 clones, roughly 82% appearing once. The sample comprised PBMCs or T cells enriched from blood (not recorded which). The J gene is TRBJ1-1, the V gene TRBV27; unclear D gene. The TCR comes from a man aged 35 to 55 who had recovered from COVID-19. The CDR3 here is CASSRLDLERDEAFF. CDR3 coding DNA: TGTGCCAGCAGCCGCCTCGACCTCGAGAGGGATGAAGCTTTCTTT.